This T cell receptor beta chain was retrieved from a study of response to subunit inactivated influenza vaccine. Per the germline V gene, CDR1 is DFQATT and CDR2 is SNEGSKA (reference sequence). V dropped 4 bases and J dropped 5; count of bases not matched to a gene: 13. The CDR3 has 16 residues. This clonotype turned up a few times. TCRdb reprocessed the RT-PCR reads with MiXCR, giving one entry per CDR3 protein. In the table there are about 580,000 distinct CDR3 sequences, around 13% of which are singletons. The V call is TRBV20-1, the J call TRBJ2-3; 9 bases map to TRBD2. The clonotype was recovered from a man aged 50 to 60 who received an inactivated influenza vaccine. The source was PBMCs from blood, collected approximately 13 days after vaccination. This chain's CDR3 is CSATPMVGTSRDTQYF. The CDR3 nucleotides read TGCAGTGCTACCCCGATGGTGGGGACTAGCCGAGATACGCAGTATTTT.